This entry is about one T cell receptor (beta chain). The CDR3 is 14 residues long. In germline, CDR1 is PRHDT, CDR2 FYEKMQ (reference sequence). J was trimmed by 6 bases and V by 6 bases; bases with no gene match: 7. The sample originates from a study of T cell responses to AZD1222 COVID-19 vaccine. Assay: immunoSEQ multiplex PCR; the TCRdb copy retains only in-frame clones and omits some. In the table there are 150,000 to 200,000 clones, 85% to 90% of which are singletons. The rearrangement links TRBV13 to TRBJ1-5, with 8 bases fitting TRBD1. The sequence was collected from an adult in good health. Specimen: peripheral blood, collected on day 0 of AZD1222 vaccination. This CDR3 reads CASSTGQGSQPQHF. The DNA of the CDR3 is TGTGCCAGCAGTACCGGACAGGGTAGTCAGCCCCAGCATTTT.